This passage covers 28 T cell receptor beta chains from one sample sequenced in a study of naive CD8 T cells in extremely preterm neonates. Produced via immunoSEQ multiplex PCR; TCRdb's table is partial and in-frame only. The profile shows approximately 7,400 clones, roughly 98% of them singletons. Sequencing was performed on naive CD8+ T cells from blood. Source of these receptors: a human donor in good health.

DNA for the CDR3: TGTGCCAGTAGTAGTAACGGGGGTCAGCCCCAGCATTTT. Amino acids: CASSSNGGQPQHF. The chain links TRBV19 to TRBJ1-5; a possible D gene is TRBD1 (5 bases). Germline V CDR1 and CDR2: LNHDA, SQIVND (reference sequence). With 4 bases removed from V and 6 bases from J, the gap between germline ends came to 10 bases. The CDR3 covers 13 residues.

This clone was picked up one time. The CDR3 loop is CASSIARDSNSPLHF. The CDR3 nucleotides are TGTGCCAGTAGTATAGCCCGGGATTCGAATTCACCCCTCCACTTT. The chain is built from TRBV19 and TRBJ1-6; D unresolved. CDR1 and CDR2 (germline): LNHDA, SQIVND (reference sequence). The V end lost 1 base, the J end lost 7 bases, and 11 bases lay between the germline ends. This CDR3 has 15 amino acids.

This sequence joins TRBV5-1 and TRBJ2-1, with TRBD1 as a possible D gene (6 bases). With 1 base removed from V and 7 bases from J, the gap between germline ends came to 18 bases. The CDR3 has 16 amino acids. Germline CDR1 reads SGHRS; CDR2 reads YFSETQ. CDR3: CASSLKGSQGLNEQFF. CDR3 nucleotide sequence: TGCGCCAGCAGCTTGAAGGGGTCACAGGGTTTGAATGAGCAGTTCTTC.

The V gene is TRBV29-1, the J gene TRBJ2-3, with TRBD1 matching over 9 bases. Germline CDR1 is SQVTM and CDR2 is ANQGSEA. V lost 6 bases to trimming and J lost 3 bases; unmatched junction nucleotides: 16. There are 17 residues in the CDR3. CDR3 sequence reads: CSVESPGQGIRTDTQYF. CDR3 DNA sequence: TGCAGCGTCGAGTCGCCGGGACAGGGAATACGGACAGATACGCAGTATTTT.

The chain uses TRBV27 and TRBJ2-3, with D tentatively TRBD2 (5 bases). Trimming shortened V by 3 bases and J by 0 bases, and 7 bases separated the two germline ends. Germline CDR1 reads MNHEY; CDR2 reads SMNVEV (reference sequence). The length of the CDR3 is 14 residues. CDR3 coding DNA: TGTGCCAGCAGTTTTCCGGGAAGCACAGATACGCAGTATTTT. Protein product: CASSFPGSTDTQYF.

The J gene is TRBJ1-1, the V gene TRBV5-1; D uncertain. This CDR3 has 14 residues. From germline, CDR1 is SGHRS and CDR2 YFSETQ. V lost 0 bases and J lost 1, with 7 bases in between. The CDR3 loop is CASSLEAPNTEAFF. The CDR3 coding sequence is TGCGCCAGCAGCTTGGAAGCACCGAACACTGAAGCTTTCTTT.

The J gene is TRBJ2-6, the V gene TRBV7-8, with 8 bases identical to TRBD1. The germline CDR1 and CDR2 sequences are SGHVS and FQNEAQ. V lost 4 bases to trimming and J lost 0 bases; unmatched junction nucleotides: 8. This CDR3 contains 18 residues. CDR3: CASSSRPGGDSGANVLTF. CDR3 in DNA: TGTGCCAGCAGCTCCCGCCCAGGGGGCGACTCTGGGGCCAACGTCCTGACTTTC.

This chain connects TRBV5-4 to TRBJ2-1, with 12 bases lining up with TRBD2. The germline V gene encodes CDR1 SGHNT and CDR2 YYREEE (reference sequence). V lost 5 bases and J lost 7; bases outside the gene matches: 10. The CDR3 length is 16 residues. The CDR3 region has the DNA TGTGCCAGCAGTTTGCAGCTAGCGGGAGGGCCAAATGAGCAGTTCTTC. This encodes CASSLQLAGGPNEQFF. Complete variable domain (other parts from reference TRBV5-4 and TRBJ2-1): ETGVTQSPTHLIKTRGQQVTLRCSSQSGHNTVSWYQQALGQGPQFIFQYYREEENGRGNFPPRFSGLQFPNYSSELNVNALELDDSALYLCASSLQLAGGPNEQFFGPGTRLTVL.

This chain uses TRBV21-1 with TRBJ1-2; TRBD1, the table's D call, lacks a check against the DNA. TRBV21-1 is listed as a pseudogene. The CDR3 is 16 amino acids. The CDR3 DNA sequence: TGTGCCAGCACCAGGACAGGGGGCGGAAGTTTCTATGGCTACACCTTC. Protein sequence: CASTRTGGGSFYGYTF.

The CDR3 is CASSYAESRTETGYTF. DNA for the CDR3: TGCGCCAGCAGCTACGCGGAGTCCCGGACAGAGACTGGCTACACCTTC. This sequence joins TRBV4-1 and TRBJ1-2; tentatively, D is TRBD1 (6 bases). The CDR3 covers 16 residues. Trimming cost V 5 bases and J 7 bases, with 23 bases left between them. Germline V CDR1 and CDR2: MGHRA, YSYEKL.

This chain uses TRBV4-1 with TRBJ1-3; no clear D. CDR1 and CDR2 from the germline V gene are MGHRA and YSYEKL. CDR3 length: 19 amino acids. V was clipped by 4 bases and J by 0 bases, with 22 bases between them. The CDR3 bases are TGCGCCAGCAGCCCCACCCCGGTGGACTACCTGAACTCTGGAAACACCATATATTTT. Protein product: CASSPTPVDYLNSGNTIYF.

This clone was observed a single time. The chain carries TRBV19 and TRBJ1-4, with 7 nucleotides matching TRBD1. J gave up 8 bases and V 4 bases, and 16 bases lay outside the gene matches. This CDR3 comprises 17 residues. Per the germline V gene, CDR1 is LNHDA and CDR2 is SQIVND (reference sequence). The DNA of the CDR3 is TGTGCCAGTAGTACGGTCAACAGGGGCTTCCTAGAGGAAAAACTGTTTTTT. Translating gives CASSTVNRGFLEEKLFF.

This clone came up once. J is TRBJ2-5 and V is TRBV28, with 12 bases lining up with TRBD2. The V and J ends lost 6 bases and 2 bases, in that order; junction bases with no gene match: 25. The CDR3 has 22 residues. CDR1 and CDR2 (germline): MDHEN, SYDVKM. The CDR3 loop is CASSPVLAGGGREWSGQETQYF. CDR3 nucleotide sequence: TGTGCCAGCAGCCCAGTACTAGCGGGAGGTGGACGTGAATGGAGCGGTCAAGAGACCCAGTACTTC. The full variable domain, rest sourced from reference TRBV28 and TRBJ2-5, is DVKVTQSSRYLVKRTGEKVFLECVQDMDHENMFWYRQDPGLGLRLIYFSYDVKMKEKGDIPEGYSVSREKKERFSLILESASTNQTSMYLCASSPVLAGGGREWSGQETQYFGPGTRLLVL.

The genes are TRBV27 and TRBJ1-1, with 8 bases fitting TRBD1. The CDR3 spans 15 residues. Germline values: CDR1 MNHEY, CDR2 SMNVEV (reference sequence). Unmatched junction bases numbered 3, after V lost 3 bases and J lost 0 bases. CDR3 protein: CASSFGTGLNTEAFF. The CDR3 nucleotides read TGTGCCAGCAGTTTCGGGACAGGACTGAACACTGAAGCTTTCTTT.

The CDR3 coding sequence is TGTGCCAGCAGCTTGGGGCAGGGGGCCACCGGGGAGCTGTTTTTT. Translation gives CASSLGQGATGELFF. The genes are TRBV7-7 and TRBJ2-2; TRBD1 matches at 8 bases. Germline assignment: CDR1 SSHAT and CDR2 FNYEAQ (reference sequence). V lost 3 bases, J lost 4 bases, and 4 bases stayed unmatched. The CDR3 runs 15 residues.

The rearrangement joins TRBV10-2 to TRBJ2-3; 14 nucleotides align to TRBD2. CDR1 is WSHSY, CDR2 SAAADI, per germline. J gave up 1 base and V 2 bases, and 2 bases lay outside the gene matches. The CDR3 consists of 17 residues. The CDR3 is CASSEPGLAGGTDTQYF. CDR3 nucleotides: TGCGCCAGCAGTGAGCCGGGACTAGCGGGGGGCACAGATACGCAGTATTTT.

This chain uses TRBV7-8 with TRBJ1-5; D gene unclear. Germline V gene lookup returns CDR1 SGHVS and CDR2 FQNEAQ. The CDR3 is 16 amino acids. The ends were cut back, 3 bases at V and 0 bases at J, with 12 bases in the middle. CDR3 sequence reads: CASSFERRSSNQPQHF. The CDR3, as DNA: TGTGCCAGCAGCTTTGAGCGGAGAAGTAGCAATCAGCCCCAGCATTTT. Supplemented by reference TRBV7-8 and TRBJ1-5, the full variable domain reads GAGVSQSPRYKVAKRGQDVALRCDPISGHVSLFWYQQALGQGPEFLTYFQNEAQLDKSGLPSDRFFAERPEGSVSTLKIQRTQQEDSAVYLCASSFERRSSNQPQHFGDGTRLSIL.

The genes are TRBV19 and TRBJ2-1; 7 bases are shared with TRBD2. CDR1 is LNHDA and CDR2 is SQIVND in the germline V gene (reference sequence). With 6 bases clipped from V and 4 bases from J, the junction kept 9 bases outside the gene matches. The length of the CDR3 is 15 residues. CDR3 bases: TGTGCCAGTAGGAGCGGGGTCCAACCTTACAATGAGCAGTTCTTC. Its translation is CASRSGVQPYNEQFF. Complete variable domain (other parts from reference TRBV19 and TRBJ2-1): DGGITQSPKYLFRKEGQNVTLSCEQNLNHDAMYWYRQDPGQGLRLIYYSQIVNDFQKGDIAEGYSVSREKKESFPLTVTSAQKNPTAFYLCASRSGVQPYNEQFFGPGTRLTVL.

This rearrangement joins TRBV2 to TRBJ2-7; perhaps TRBD1 as D (5 bases). Germline V gene data show CDR1 as SNHLY and CDR2 as FYNNEI. Trimming stripped 0 bases from V and 0 bases from J, with 21 bases between. This CDR3 comprises 19 residues. The CDR3 loop is CASSEARYRPDRSSYEQYF. The CDR3 DNA follows: TGTGCCAGCAGTGAAGCTCGATACCGTCCCGACAGAAGCTCCTACGAGCAGTACTTC.

The chain uses TRBV5-4 and TRBJ2-7; D is possibly TRBD1 (6 bases). V was cut by 4 bases and J by 7 bases, with 18 bases left in between. The CDR3 runs to 14 residues. Germline assignment: CDR1 SGHNT and CDR2 YYREEE (reference sequence). The CDR3: CASSQDPRTGEQYV. The DNA of the CDR3 is TGTGCCAGCAGCCAAGATCCGAGAACAGGGGAGCAGTACGTC.

The chain combines TRBV30 with TRBJ1-5; no definite D call. Trimming shortened V by 0 bases and J by 7 bases, and 10 bases separated the two germline ends. The germline V gene encodes CDR1 GTSNPN and CDR2 SVGIG (reference sequence). This CDR3 is built from 13 residues. The CDR3 coding sequence is TGTGCCTGGAGTGTGGGAGGAGAACAGCCCCAGCATTTT. This gives the protein CAWSVGGEQPQHF.

This chain links TRBV30 with TRBJ2-7, with 8 positions matching TRBD1. V was pared by 2 bases and J by 6 bases, with 6 bases of the junction left unmatched. Germline V gives CDR1 GTSNPN, CDR2 SVGIG (reference sequence). The CDR3 loop spans 13 amino acids. The CDR3 nucleotides are TGTGCCTGGAGTCTGGCAGGGGGCAGCGAGCAGTACTTC. This encodes CAWSLAGGSEQYF.

V is TRBV13 and J is TRBJ2-1, with 9 bases identical to TRBD1. V lost 1 base and J lost 4; bases outside the gene matches: 2. The germline CDR1 and CDR2 sequences are PRHDT and FYEKMQ (reference sequence). This CDR3 has 15 amino acids. The CDR3 nucleotides read TGTGCCAGCAGCTTAGTGGGACAGGGTTACAATGAGCAGTTCTTC. Its protein is CASSLVGQGYNEQFF.

The rearrangement joins TRBV4-3 to TRBJ2-1, with 9 bases that match TRBD2. Trimming removed 4 bases from V and 2 bases from J; junction bases left unmatched: 3. Germline V gene lookup returns CDR1 LGHNA and CDR2 YSLEER. This CDR3 has 15 residues. CDR3 DNA: TGCGCCAGCAGCCCAACTAGCGGGCCCTACAATGAGCAGTTCTTC. Translation gives CASSPTSGPYNEQFF.

The rearrangement uses TRBV5-5 and TRBJ2-1; 9 bases are shared with TRBD1. Germline V gene data show CDR1 as SGHKS and CDR2 as YYEKEE (reference sequence). Unmatched junction bases numbered 13, after V lost 4 bases and J lost 2 bases. The CDR3 consists of 18 residues. CDR3 in DNA: TGTGCCAGCAGCGGTTTCCGGGACAGGGTTAGCGCCTACAATGAGCAGTTCTTC. Encoded protein: CASSGFRDRVSAYNEQFF.

The chain joins TRBV19 to TRBJ2-7; D may be TRBD2 (5 bases). Trimming took 4 bases from V and 3 from J, leaving 10 bases between them. The length of the CDR3 is 13 residues. Germline CDR1 and CDR2: LNHDA and SQIVND (reference sequence). CDR3 in amino acids: CASSRGHSYEQYF. In DNA form, the CDR3 reads TGTGCCAGTAGTAGAGGGCACAGCTACGAGCAGTACTTC.

The chain couples TRBV2 to TRBJ2-1, with 9 positions matching TRBD1. The germline V gene encodes CDR1 SNHLY and CDR2 FYNNEI. The ends lost 2 bases at V and 3 bases at J; junction bases unmatched: 5. This CDR3 is 16 amino acids long. The CDR3 nucleotides are TGTGCCAGCAGTGAAAAGTACAGGGGGCGCTACAATGAGCAGTTCTTC. This encodes CASSEKYRGRYNEQFF.

The V call is TRBV7-8, the J call TRBJ2-7; 7 positions agree with TRBD1. The CDR3 spans 14 residues. Trimming took 5 bases from V and 2 from J; bases not matched to a gene: 6. Germline values: CDR1 SGHVS, CDR2 FQNEAQ. The DNA for the CDR3 is TGTGCCAGCAGCCCGGACAGGCGCACCTACGAGCAGTACGTC. Amino acids: CASSPDRRTYEQYV.